This T cell receptor (beta chain) was recovered during a study of shared clonotypes between healthy human individuals. Naive CD8 isolation took CD45RO-negative cells positively selected for CCR7 and excluded terminally differentiated effector memory CD45RA+ cells. Germline CDR1 and CDR2: SGDLS and YYNGEE. This CDR3 spans 11 amino acids. V lost 0 bases and J lost 6, with 3 bases in between. Several immunoSEQ plates held equal portions of the genomic DNA taken from each subset. The method was immunoSEQ multiplex PCR; TCRdb's version includes in-frame clones alone and lacks a portion of them. The sample has approximately 2,000,000 clones, 90% to 95% seen once. Comments on this clone: The sample carries other DNA sequences with the same CDR3.

The sample was naive CD8+ T cells from PBMCs. The chain couples TRBV9 to TRBJ1-2; the D is unclear. The sequence came from a man aged 18-30 years in good health. Some clones in this sample may be carry-over from other donors' samples. CDR3 region: CASSVGDGYTF. In DNA form, the CDR3 reads TGTGCCAGCAGCGTAGGTGATGGCTACACCTTC. The complete variable domain, with remaining parts taken from reference TRBV9 and TRBJ1-2, reads DSGVTQTPKHLITATGQRVTLRCSPRSGDLSVYWYQQSLDQGLQFLIQYYNGEERAKGNILERFSAQQFPDLHSELNLSSLELGDSALYFCASSVGDGYTFGSGTRLTVV.